The 22 T cell receptor beta chains below come from one sample, sequenced in a study of response to subunit inactivated influenza vaccine. TCRdb re-called the RT-PCR reads with MiXCR, one entry per CDR3 protein. The sample lists roughly 760,000 distinct CDR3 sequences, about 20% seen once, with about 9.4% in the top ten. The sequencing here drew on PBMCs from blood, taken 5 days after vaccination. Every receptor here comes from a man aged 50 to 60 who received an inactivated influenza vaccine.

This clonotype was counted a few times. V and J are TRBV10-3 and TRBJ2-1; 12 nucleotides match TRBD2. Germline V CDR1 and CDR2: ENHRY, SYGVKD. CDR3 size: 16 residues. J gave up 6 bases and V 6 bases, and 9 bases lay outside the gene matches. In DNA, the CDR3 is TGTGCCATCAGAGCCTTCGAGACTAGCGGGAGCAATGAGCAGTTCTTC. This sequence encodes CAIRAFETSGSNEQFF.

The genes are TRBV27 and TRBJ2-3; 9 bases map to TRBD1. There are 16 residues in the CDR3. The germline gives CDR1 MNHEY, CDR2 SMNVEV (reference sequence). Germline trimming cut 3 bases from V and 6 bases from J; bases unmatched to any gene: 10. The chain's CDR3 is CASSFSWTGVTDTQYF. CDR3 DNA sequence: TGTGCCAGCAGTTTTTCCTGGACAGGGGTAACGGATACGCAGTATTTT.

The rearrangement links TRBV5-1 to TRBJ1-2, with a tentative D call TRBD1 (5 bases). Per germline, CDR1 SGHRS and CDR2 YFSETQ. V lost 1 base and J lost 4, with 11 bases in between. The CDR3 consists of 14 residues. CDR3 in amino acids: CASSLQDKAYGYTF. The DNA for the CDR3 is TGCGCCAGCAGCTTGCAGGACAAGGCCTATGGCTACACCTTC.

The chain uses TRBV12-3 or TRBV12-4 and TRBJ1-5; TRBD1 matches 10 bases. J gave up 4 bases and V 1 base, and 7 bases lay outside the gene matches. This CDR3 spans 17 amino acids. In nucleotides, the CDR3 is TGTGCCAGCAGTTTAGGGGACAGGGGTCAGCTAAATCAGCCCCAGCATTTT. This sequence encodes CASSLGDRGQLNQPQHF.

The chain joins TRBV3-1 to TRBJ2-5; 7 bases align to TRBD2. V lost 1 base to trimming and J lost 6 bases; unmatched junction nucleotides: 5. CDR1 is LGHDT and CDR2 is YNNKEL in the germline V gene (reference sequence). The CDR3 is made up of 14 amino acids. The CDR3 region is CASSQVAGKKTQYF. In DNA form, the CDR3 reads TGTGCCAGCAGCCAAGTAGCGGGTAAAAAGACCCAGTACTTC.

This clonotype was found many times. V and J are TRBV20-1 and TRBJ2-2; D ambiguous. This CDR3 has 12 residues. V lost 7 bases to trimming and J lost 4 bases, with 10 bases between them. In germline, CDR1 is DFQATT, CDR2 SNEGSKA (reference sequence). CDR3 in amino acids: CSGYVGTGELFF. The DNA of the CDR3 is TGCAGTGGATATGTGGGCACCGGGGAGCTGTTTTTT.

This clonotype has ten or more counts. This chain uses TRBV5-1 with TRBJ2-6; D could derive from TRBD1 or TRBD2 (5 bases each). The V end was cut by 2 bases, the J end by 0 bases, with 21 bases between. The length of the CDR3 is 20 residues. In germline, CDR1 is SGHRS, CDR2 YFSETQ. The CDR3 DNA is TGCGCCAGCAGCTTTACCTCCGGGACCGGACTTTACTCTGGGGCCAACGTCCTGACTTTC. Amino acids: CASSFTSGTGLYSGANVLTF. The entire variable domain, with the rest obtained from reference TRBV5-1 and TRBJ2-6, is as follows: KAGVTQTPRYLIKTRGQQVTLSCSPISGHRSVSWYQQTPGQGLQFLFEYFSETQRNKGNFPGRFSGRQFSNSRSEMNVSTLELGDSALYLCASSFTSGTGLYSGANVLTFGAGSRLTVL.

The V call is TRBV7-8, the J call TRBJ2-7, with unresolved D. V was cut by 5 bases and J by 7 bases, with 9 bases left in between. The CDR3 runs 11 residues. Germline lookup yields CDR1 SGHVS and CDR2 FQNEAQ. DNA of the CDR3: TGTGCCAGCAGCCGCCGGGCTGAGCAGTACTTC. This encodes CASSRRAEQYF. Full variable domain (rest looked up from reference TRBV7-8 and TRBJ2-7): GAGVSQSPRYKVAKRGQDVALRCDPISGHVSLFWYQQALGQGPEFLTYFQNEAQLDKSGLPSDRFFAERPEGSVSTLKIQRTQQEDSAVYLCASSRRAEQYFGPGTRLTVT.

This clonotype was counted only a few times. The gene calls are TRBV5-1 and TRBJ1-2; the D gene is possibly TRBD1 (6 bases). The CDR3 spans 13 residues. Germline loops: CDR1 SGHRS, CDR2 YFSETQ. V was trimmed by 2 bases and J by 4 bases, leaving 9 bases between them. CDR3 in DNA: TGCGCCAGCAGCTTAGGGACAAGCTATGGCTACACCTTC. This codes for CASSLGTSYGYTF.

This clonotype was seen more than once but under ten times. The genes are TRBV10-3 and TRBJ1-1; D is unclear. This CDR3 has 13 residues. V was trimmed by 4 bases and J by 1 base, leaving 7 bases between them. The germline V gene encodes CDR1 ENHRY and CDR2 SYGVKD. CDR3 nucleotide sequence: TGTGCCATCAGTGGAGCCGGGAACACTGAAGCTTTCTTT. Translated, it gives CAISGAGNTEAFF.

This clonotype was seen a handful of times. The chain joins TRBV12-3 or TRBV12-4 to TRBJ1-6; no definite D call. Trimming removed 5 bases at V and 11 bases at J, with 16 bases between. The CDR3 covers 14 residues. The CDR3 protein is CASSPREPDPPLHF. The CDR3, as DNA: TGTGCCAGCAGTCCCCGGGAGCCCGACCCACCCCTCCACTTT.

The sample holds a few counts of this clonotype. The chain links TRBV7-6 to TRBJ2-1; 7 nucleotides agree with TRBD2. The CDR3 sequence is 17 residues long. Germline lookup yields CDR1 SGHVS and CDR2 FNYEAQ. V was clipped by 2 bases and J by 2 bases; unmatched bases: 9. Here the CDR3 reads CASSLYPGGFTYNEQFF. Here the CDR3 DNA reads TGTGCCAGCAGCTTATATCCGGGAGGTTTTACCTACAATGAGCAGTTCTTC.

This chain uses TRBV2 with TRBJ2-7, with D perhaps TRBD2 (5 bases). Germline loops: CDR1 SNHLY, CDR2 FYNNEI. Trimming removed 3 bases at V and 3 bases at J, with 12 bases between. There are 14 residues in the CDR3. CDR3 sequence: CASSDRGPVYEQYF. Written as DNA, the CDR3 is TGTGCCAGCAGTGACCGCGGGCCGGTCTACGAGCAGTACTTC.

The rearrangement uses TRBV12-3 or TRBV12-4 and TRBJ2-7, with D perhaps TRBD1 (6 bases). The CDR3 contains 16 residues. The ends were cut back, 2 bases at V and 4 bases at J, with 18 bases in the middle. The DNA for the CDR3 is TGTGCCAGCAGTTTACCCTCGACAGGAGGTGCTTACGAGCAGTACTTC. It specifies CASSLPSTGGAYEQYF.

This clonotype was seen a handful of times. The V call is TRBV6-7, the J call TRBJ2-6; D gene ambiguous. TRBV6-7 is an open reading frame whose function is uncertain. The CDR3 runs to 12 residues. V lost 10 bases and J lost 1, with 5 bases in between. The CDR3 nucleotides read TGTGCCATCATTTCTGGGGCCAACGTCCTGACTTTC. Its translation: CAIISGANVLTF.

This chain connects TRBV29-1 to TRBJ2-7, with D possibly TRBD1 on 7 matching bases. Between the trimmed V and J ends, which lost 6 bases and 10 bases, there was a span of 16 bases. The CDR3 is 11 residues long. Germline loops: CDR1 SQVTM, CDR2 ANQGSEA. The CDR3 here is CSVGSRGDQYF. The CDR3 DNA reads TGCAGCGTCGGGAGCAGGGGGGACCAGTACTTC.

Regarding this clonotype: A much larger clone lies one base from this, so it may be a read error. The chain combines TRBV12-3 or TRBV12-4 with TRBJ2-7; 7 bases fit TRBD1. Trimming removed 5 bases from V and 5 bases from J; junction bases left unmatched: 6. The CDR3 runs to 13 residues. Here the CDR3 DNA reads TGTGCCAGCAGTCCGACAGGGTACCACGAGCAGTACTTC. This codes for CASSPTGYHEQYF.

The rearrangement uses TRBV20-1 and TRBJ2-1; 12 bases fit TRBD2. Germline V lookup: CDR1 DFQATT, CDR2 SNEGSKA (reference sequence). With 4 bases clipped from V and 9 bases from J, the junction kept 16 bases outside the gene matches. The CDR3 extends over 17 amino acids. This chain's CDR3 is CSAIHLAGGPGIGEQFF. CDR3 sequence (DNA): TGCAGTGCTATTCACCTAGCGGGAGGGCCTGGGATTGGTGAGCAGTTCTTC.

This sequence joins TRBV11-1 and TRBJ2-6, with 8 bases fitting TRBD2. The CDR3 totals 18 residues. Germline-derived CDR1 and CDR2 are SGHAT and FQDESV (reference sequence). V lost 5 bases, J lost 4 bases, and 13 bases stayed unmatched. CDR3 in amino acids: CASSPGGGDSFGANVLTF. CDR3 sequence (DNA): TGTGCCAGCAGCCCCGGGGGGGGTGACAGTTTCGGGGCCAACGTCCTGACTTTC.

The chain links TRBV5-1 to TRBJ2-1; D uncertain. Germline V gene data show CDR1 as SGHRS and CDR2 as YFSETQ. V was clipped by 4 bases and J by 3 bases, with 17 bases between them. The CDR3 covers 16 residues. CDR3 coding DNA: TGCGCCAGCAGCCCTCAAGAGGCGCAGTACTACAATGAGCAGTTCTTC. Its protein product is CASSPQEAQYYNEQFF.

This clonotype was seen more than once but under ten times. The rearrangement joins TRBV12-3 or TRBV12-4 to TRBJ1-1; 9 bases line up with TRBD1. This CDR3 comprises 13 residues. V dropped 10 bases and J dropped 6; count of bases not matched to a gene: 9. CDR3 DNA sequence: TGTGCCACCCACGGACAGGGGTCCGCTGAAGCTTTCTTT. Protein: CATHGQGSAEAFF.

This chain joins TRBV4-1 and TRBJ1-1; weak D call: TRBD1 (6 bases). V was trimmed by 0 bases and J by 3 bases, leaving 17 bases between them. Germline assignment: CDR1 MGHRA and CDR2 YSYEKL. There are 17 residues in the CDR3. The CDR3 spells CASSQDIRHHRDTEAFF. CDR3 coding DNA: TGCGCCAGCAGCCAAGATATCCGGCACCACAGGGACACTGAAGCTTTCTTT.